A single sample is the source of the 17 T cell receptor beta chains below, sequenced in a study of cytomegalovirus exposure and HLA in healthy donors. The PCR made use of 60 Vbeta and 13 Jbeta primers. Data came from immunoSEQ multiplex PCR; TCRdb stores just in-frame clones and leaves some out. This sample yields some 160,000 clones, of which around four fifths are seen a single time; about 1.5% belongs to the top ten. The sample was PBMCs. The receptors here all came from a woman aged 25 to 39 in good health and CMV-seronegative.

This chain uses TRBV7-9 with TRBJ1-1; no clear D. Germline CDR1 and CDR2: SEHNR and FQNEAQ (reference sequence). This CDR3 is built from 14 residues. V lost 1 base to trimming and J lost 5 bases, with 11 bases between them. The CDR3 region has the DNA TGTGCCAGCAGCTTAGGTTCTAAGCAAACTGAAGCTTTCTTT. Protein: CASSLGSKQTEAFF.

This clone occurred once. The chain joins TRBV30 to TRBJ1-1; D is perhaps TRBD1 (6 bases). This CDR3 has 14 residues. Germline V lookup: CDR1 GTSNPN, CDR2 SVGIG (reference sequence). The V gene lost 4 bases and the J gene lost 4 bases, with 16 bases spanning the gap. CDR3 protein: CAWNSGTIPTEAFF. The CDR3 DNA reads TGTGCCTGGAATAGTGGGACAATCCCCACTGAAGCTTTCTTT.

The V gene is TRBV7-2, the J gene TRBJ2-5; 7 bases agree with TRBD1. In germline, CDR1 is SGHTA, CDR2 FQGNSA. This CDR3 has 16 residues. Losses at the gene ends were 5 bases for V and 0 bases for J; bases not matched to a gene: 9. CDR3 loop: CASSLYGTAYQETQYF. Written as DNA, the CDR3 is TGTGCCAGCAGCCTCTACGGGACAGCCTACCAAGAGACCCAGTACTTC.

The CDR3 reads CASSLRDRGWNTEAFF. The CDR3 DNA follows: TGTGCCAGCAGCCTCCGGGACAGGGGGTGGAACACTGAAGCTTTCTTT. The rearrangement joins TRBV2 to TRBJ1-1, with TRBD1 matching over 11 bases. The CDR3 has 16 residues. The ends lost 6 bases at V and 1 base at J; junction bases unmatched: 7. Looked up from germline, CDR1 is SNHLY and CDR2 is FYNNEI.

The V and J genes are TRBV2 and TRBJ1-3; no clear D gene. The CDR3 runs to 12 residues. CDR1 and CDR2 from the germline V gene are SNHLY and FYNNEI. The germline V and J ends were trimmed by 6 bases and 0 bases, with 3 bases remaining between them. The CDR3 here is CASSYSGNTIYF. CDR3 sequence (DNA): TGTGCCAGCAGCTACTCTGGAAACACCATATATTTT.

The rearrangement links TRBV7-2 to TRBJ1-1; 8 positions match TRBD1. The CDR3 is made up of 14 amino acids. The germline V gene has CDR1 SGHTA and CDR2 FQGNSA. V was clipped by 1 base and J by 7 bases; unmatched bases: 5. This CDR3 reads CASSLGAGGGEAFF. DNA for the CDR3: TGTGCCAGCAGCTTAGGAGCAGGGGGCGGTGAAGCTTTCTTT.

Comment on this clone: The sample carries other DNA sequences with the same CDR3. This chain connects TRBV29-1 to TRBJ2-5; possibly TRBD1 for D (5 bases). The V and J ends lost 7 bases and 3 bases respectively, with 12 bases between them. CDR3 length: 12 amino acids. Per the germline V gene, CDR1 is SQVTM and CDR2 is ANQGSEA. The CDR3 reads CSAGHSEETQYF. The CDR3 DNA sequence: TGCAGCGCTGGACATTCCGAAGAGACCCAGTACTTC.

The chain has TRBV7-9 and TRBJ1-3; 7 nucleotides line up with TRBD1. The trim removed 0 bases at V and 8 bases at J, leaving 7 bases unmatched. Germline CDR1 SEHNR, CDR2 FQNEAQ (reference sequence). This CDR3 has 15 residues. For the CDR3, the DNA is TGTGCCAGCAGCTTAGCCACGACAGGGCCCCACACCATATATTTT. This gives the protein CASSLATTGPHTIYF.

The CDR3 loop reads CASSGDWNTEAFF. DNA for the CDR3: TGTGCCAGCAGTGGGGACTGGAACACTGAAGCTTTCTTT. The chain employs TRBV2 and TRBJ1-1; TRBD1 might be the D (5 bases). V was clipped by 4 bases and J by 1 base, with 7 bases between them. Germline CDR1 SNHLY, CDR2 FYNNEI. The CDR3 totals 13 residues.

By proportion, this clone is medium-sized. The chain joins TRBV2 to TRBJ2-2; D may be TRBD2 (5 bases). V was pared by 5 bases and J by 5 bases, with 15 bases between. Germline V gene data show CDR1 as SNHLY and CDR2 as FYNNEI. The CDR3 extends over 15 amino acids. This chain's CDR3 is CASSPQRTFTGELFF. The CDR3 DNA reads as TGTGCCAGCAGTCCTCAAAGGACTTTTACCGGGGAGCTGTTTTTT.

This chain connects TRBV2 to TRBJ2-1, with 8 positions matching TRBD2. The CDR3 has 15 amino acids. Germline V gene lookup returns CDR1 SNHLY and CDR2 FYNNEI. Trimming at V came to 5 bases and at J to 0 bases, leaving 3 bases not matched to a gene. This CDR3 is CASSSLAGSYNEQFF. CDR3 nucleotide sequence: TGTGCCAGCAGTTCCCTAGCGGGCTCCTACAATGAGCAGTTCTTC.

The V gene is TRBV7-2, the J gene TRBJ1-4; 7 bases fit TRBD1. V trimming: 6 bases; J trimming: 10 bases; junction bases outside the gene matches: 8. Looked up from germline, CDR1 is SGHTA and CDR2 is FQGNSA. The CDR3 spans 13 residues. CDR3 loop: CASSLGRGRKLFF. The CDR3 nucleotides read TGTGCCAGCAGTCTGGGCAGGGGGAGAAAACTGTTTTTT.

The chain joins TRBV5-4 to TRBJ2-5; tentatively, D is TRBD1 (6 bases). CDR3 length: 14 amino acids. The V and J ends lost 4 bases and 5 bases respectively, with 15 bases between them. Germline V gene sequence: CDR1 SGHNT, CDR2 YYREEE (reference sequence). The DNA of the CDR3 is TGTGCCAGCAGCCTTACAGGGCTTGAGGAGACCCAGTACTTC. Translation: CASSLTGLEETQYF. Full variable domain (rest looked up from reference TRBV5-4 and TRBJ2-5): ETGVTQSPTHLIKTRGQQVTLRCSSQSGHNTVSWYQQALGQGPQFIFQYYREEENGRGNFPPRFSGLQFPNYSSELNVNALELDDSALYLCASSLTGLEETQYFGPGTRLLVL.

This chain uses TRBV7-6 with TRBJ1-1, with D possibly matching TRBD1 (6 bases). There are 15 residues in the CDR3. V was cut by 4 bases and J by 1 base, with 13 bases left in between. Germline V lookup: CDR1 SGHVS, CDR2 FNYEAQ. This chain's CDR3 is CASSSRDTGNTEAFF. The CDR3 DNA is TGTGCCAGCAGCTCTAGGGACACGGGGAACACTGAAGCTTTCTTT.

The chain employs TRBV12-5 and TRBJ2-3, with 7 bases matching TRBD2. CDR1 is LGHNT, CDR2 FRNRAP, per germline. This CDR3 comprises 15 residues. Losses at the gene ends were 5 bases for V and 5 bases for J; bases not matched to a gene: 10. The CDR3 bases are TGTGCTAGTGGTCTCGGGAGTACGGGGGGAGATACGCAGTATTTT. It encodes CASGLGSTGGDTQYF.

Here the CDR3 DNA reads TGTGCCAGCGCGGGAGCTAACTATGGCTACACCTTC. Its protein is CASAGANYGYTF. The chain joins TRBV6-4 to TRBJ1-2; D gene uncertain. The CDR3 length is 12 residues. Germline V lookup: CDR1 MRHNA, CDR2 SNTAGT. Trimming left V 8 bases short and J 0 bases short, with 7 bases between.

This clone was found once. V is TRBV4-1 and J is TRBJ1-1; D is perhaps TRBD1 (5 bases). V lost 0 bases and J lost 6, with 17 bases in between. The CDR3 runs 16 residues. CDR1 MGHRA and CDR2 YSYEKL come from the germline V gene. The CDR3 bases are TGCGCCAGCAGCCAAGATAGAGGTTTAGGGGCTGCTGAAGCTTTCTTT. This codes for CASSQDRGLGAAEAFF.